One and the same sample provided the 3 T cell receptor beta chains below, sequenced in a study of T cells in Graves' hyperthyroidism and ophthalmopathy. What was amplified from RNA transcripts were TCR beta CDR3 regions. The TCR CDR3 first-round RT-PCR relied on the HTBI primer set. TCRdb fed the multiplex PCR reads into MiXCR, producing one record per CDR3 protein. The profile shows 530,000 or so distinct CDR3 sequences, roughly 24% of them singletons. Sequenced input: blood. The origin of the receptors is a woman between 25 and 40 years old with Graves' ophthalmopathy.

This clonotype turned up a few times. This CDR3 reads CSATPIQGHTEAFF. The CDR3, as DNA: TGCAGTGCTACCCCTATTCAGGGACACACTGAAGCTTTCTTT. The chain is built from TRBV20-1 and TRBJ1-1, with D possibly matching TRBD1 (5 bases). The germline V and J ends were trimmed by 4 bases and 3 bases, with 15 bases remaining between them. CDR3 length: 14 residues. The germline CDR1 and CDR2 sequences are DFQATT and SNEGSKA (reference sequence).

As concerns this clonotype: At one boundary the junction diverges from the germline segment, which might be a read error. V is TRBV2 and J is TRBJ1-2, with 8 bases aligning to TRBD1. The CDR3 sequence is 14 residues long. CDR1 SNHLY and CDR2 FYNNEI come from the germline V gene. The DNA for the CDR3 is TGTGCCAGCAGAGAAGGACAGGGTAACTATGGCTACACCTTC. Translation: CASREGQGNYGYTF.

This clonotype was seen at least ten times. This chain links TRBV27 with TRBJ1-1, with D maybe TRBD1 (6 bases). Germline V gene data show CDR1 as MNHEY and CDR2 as SMNVEV (reference sequence). This CDR3 region has 14 residues. V dropped 7 bases and J dropped 0 bases, with 12 bases sitting between them. For the CDR3, the DNA is TGTGCCAGCAAGCAGTCAGGGGTGAACACTGAAGCTTTCTTT. Encoded protein: CASKQSGVNTEAFF.